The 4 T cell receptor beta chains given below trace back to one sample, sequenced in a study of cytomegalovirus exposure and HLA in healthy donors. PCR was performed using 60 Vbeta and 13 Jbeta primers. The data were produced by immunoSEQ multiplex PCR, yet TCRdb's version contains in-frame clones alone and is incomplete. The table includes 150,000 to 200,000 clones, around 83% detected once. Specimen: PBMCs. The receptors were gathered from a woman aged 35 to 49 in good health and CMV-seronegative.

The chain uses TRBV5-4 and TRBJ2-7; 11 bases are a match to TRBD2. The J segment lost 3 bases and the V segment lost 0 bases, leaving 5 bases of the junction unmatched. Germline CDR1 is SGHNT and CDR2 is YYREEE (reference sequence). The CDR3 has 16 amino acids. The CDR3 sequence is CASSLGLAGPNYEQYF. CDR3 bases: TGTGCCAGCAGCTTGGGACTAGCGGGACCGAACTACGAGCAGTACTTC.

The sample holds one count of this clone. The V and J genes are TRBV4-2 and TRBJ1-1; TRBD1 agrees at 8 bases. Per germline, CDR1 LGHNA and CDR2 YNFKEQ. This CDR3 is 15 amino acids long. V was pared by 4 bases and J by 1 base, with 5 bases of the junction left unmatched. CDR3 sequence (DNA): TGTGCCAGCAGCCTGACAGGGGCCCGGAACACTGAAGCTTTCTTT. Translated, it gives CASSLTGARNTEAFF.

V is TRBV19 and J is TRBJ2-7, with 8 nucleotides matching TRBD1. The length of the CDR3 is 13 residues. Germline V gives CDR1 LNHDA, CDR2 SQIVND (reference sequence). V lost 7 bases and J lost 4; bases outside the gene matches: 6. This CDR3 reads CASTPGQEYEQYF. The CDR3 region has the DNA TGTGCCAGTACTCCGGGACAGGAGTACGAGCAGTACTTC.

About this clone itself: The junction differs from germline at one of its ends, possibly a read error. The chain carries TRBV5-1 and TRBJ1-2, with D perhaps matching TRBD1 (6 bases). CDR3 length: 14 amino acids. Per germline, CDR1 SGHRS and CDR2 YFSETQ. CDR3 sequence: CASSLDRDNQGYTF. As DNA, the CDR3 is TGCGCCAGCAGTTTGGACCGGGACAATCAAGGCTACACCTTC.